This T cell receptor beta chain came from a study of shared clonotypes between healthy human individuals. Study-level background: Researchers drew samples from a couple of women and three men aged 18 to 49. General study points: A reduction in generation probabilities was seen for non-shared clonotypes relative to those shared by all four donors.

TCRdb's table, derived via immunoSEQ multiplex PCR, lists solely in-frame clones and lacks some. The sample consists of approximately 1,000,000 clones, approximately 80% of them appearing once. The CDR3 runs to 12 residues. Germline CDR1 KGHSH, CDR2 LQKENI. Trimming stripped 4 bases from V and 2 bases from J, with 5 bases between. In regard to this clone: Its specificity is unknown.

The sequencing input was memory CD4+ T cells from PBMCs. Subset given: CD45RA-negative fraction. This receptor was obtained from a young man in good health. Some clones in this sample may be carry-over from other donors' samples. The chain couples TRBV18 to TRBJ1-2; D unclear. The CDR3 nucleotides are TGTGCCAGCTCACAGGCGAACTATGGCTACACCTTC. As protein: CASSQANYGYTF.